This T cell receptor (beta chain) appears in the sequencing data of a study of CD8 T cells in Susac syndrome. Study-wide results and caveats: The number of individuals included in the study's TCR sequencing and HLA analysis was acknowledged as relatively small.

This CDR3 contains 14 residues. Trimming pared 2 bases from V and 6 bases from J, leaving 13 bases between. With random hexamers, reverse transcription was performed on about 0.5 to 1 ug of RNA. TCRdb independently ran MiXCR on the immunoSEQ multiplex PCR reads; one entry per CDR3 protein. Here the sample spans 90,000 to 150,000 distinct CDR3 sequences, around 90% being singletons. CD8+ and CD4+ T cells taken from blood had their TCR beta sequenced. On this clonotype: Its antigen is currently unknown.

The sequenced material came from CD8+ T cells from PBMCs. This chain joins TRBV12-3 or TRBV12-4 and TRBJ1-1; possible D gene TRBD1, 5 bases. The receptor was derived from a human donor in good health. CDR3 loop: CASSLSRAYPEAFF. For the CDR3, the DNA is TGTGCCAGCAGTTTAAGCAGGGCATATCCTGAAGCTTTCTTT.